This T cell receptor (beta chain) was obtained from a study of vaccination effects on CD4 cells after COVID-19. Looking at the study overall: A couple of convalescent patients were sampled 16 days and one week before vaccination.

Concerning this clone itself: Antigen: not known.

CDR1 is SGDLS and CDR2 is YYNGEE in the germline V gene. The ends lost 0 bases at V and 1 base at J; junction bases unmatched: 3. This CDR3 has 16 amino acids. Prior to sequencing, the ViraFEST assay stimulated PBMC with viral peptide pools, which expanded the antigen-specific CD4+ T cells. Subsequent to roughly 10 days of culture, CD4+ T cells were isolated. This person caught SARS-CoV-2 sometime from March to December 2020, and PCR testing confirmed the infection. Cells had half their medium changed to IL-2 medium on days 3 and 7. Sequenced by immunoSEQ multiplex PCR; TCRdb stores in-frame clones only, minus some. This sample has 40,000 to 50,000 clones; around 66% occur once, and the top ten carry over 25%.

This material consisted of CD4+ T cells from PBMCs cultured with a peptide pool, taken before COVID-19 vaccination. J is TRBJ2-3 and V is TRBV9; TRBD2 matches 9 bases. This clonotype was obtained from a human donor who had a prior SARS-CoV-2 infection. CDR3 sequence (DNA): TGTGCCAGCAGCGTAGGGGCTAGCGGGGGCACAGATACGCAGTATTTT. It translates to CASSVGASGGTDTQYF.